Described below is a single T cell receptor beta chain sequence and its context. Its antigen is unidentified. These data belong to a study of shared clonotypes between healthy human individuals. Study-level background: Those who served as donors were a couple of women and three men between the ages of 18 and 49. The study used three CD4 naive, three CD4 memory, two CD8 naive and one CD8 memory plate per donor.

The table came from immunoSEQ multiplex PCR; TCRdb's copy has only in-frame clones and leaves some out. The table has about 180,000 clones, 80% to 95% seen once. Findings of the study overall: Rarefaction exposed incomplete sorted-subset sequencing despite large depth. Estimated richness values were generally larger in naive subsets than in memory subsets.

V was clipped by 6 bases and J by 3 bases; unmatched bases: 4. Germline V CDR1 and CDR2: SEHNR, FQNEAQ (reference sequence). CDR3 size: 14 residues. V is TRBV7-9 and J is TRBJ2-2; 7 bases agree with TRBD1. The origin of this receptor is a woman aged 25 to 45 in good health. The sequenced material came from naive CD4+ T cells sorted from blood. Subset indicated: CD45RA+ positively selected. The CDR3, as DNA: TGTGCCAGCAGTCCGGACAGGTACACCGGGGAGCTGTTTTTT. Residues: CASSPDRYTGELFF.